This T cell receptor beta chain originates from a study of CD8 T cells in Susac syndrome. Study summary: The sequenced Susac syndrome patients included six who had clinically active disease and roughly 8 who were in remission.

The CDR3 consists of 16 residues. Germline values: CDR1 LGHNA, CDR2 YNFKEQ. With V trimmed by 2 bases and J by 7 bases, 4 bases remained unmatched. Reverse transcription used about 0.45 to 1 ug RNA and random hexamers. Each CDR3 protein is one row after TCRdb ran MiXCR on the immunoSEQ multiplex PCR reads. The sample has around 90,000 distinct CDR3 sequences; 96% are singletons. V usage is TRBV4-2 and J usage is TRBJ1-6; TRBD1 aligns across 11 bases. Sequencing used CD8+ T cells from PBMCs. The sequence derives from a human donor with Susac syndrome. The CDR3 sequence: CASSQPGQGANSPLHF. The CDR3 coding sequence is TGTGCCAGCAGCCAACCTGGACAGGGGGCAAATTCACCCCTCCACTTT.